This T cell receptor (beta chain) was observed in a study of shared clonotypes between healthy human individuals. Clones were sequenced by immunoSEQ multiplex PCR, and TCRdb holds only the in-frame ones, with some missing. The sample has some 2.3 million clones; roughly 93% are singletons. CDR1 and CDR2 from the germline V gene are MDHEN and SYDVKM. Trimming removed 0 bases at V and 7 bases at J, with 10 bases between. This CDR3 has 14 amino acids. This clonotype was obtained from a man aged 18 to 30 in good health. Some clones in this sample may be carry-over from other donors' samples. The sequenced material came from naive CD4+ T cells from PBMCs. The subset denotes: CD45RA+ positively selected. This chain connects TRBV28 to TRBJ2-1, with a tentative D call TRBD1 (5 bases). CDR3 nucleotide sequence: TGTGCCAGCAGTTTATGGCAGGGAAGGAATGAGCAGTTCTTC. This gives the protein CASSLWQGRNEQFF.